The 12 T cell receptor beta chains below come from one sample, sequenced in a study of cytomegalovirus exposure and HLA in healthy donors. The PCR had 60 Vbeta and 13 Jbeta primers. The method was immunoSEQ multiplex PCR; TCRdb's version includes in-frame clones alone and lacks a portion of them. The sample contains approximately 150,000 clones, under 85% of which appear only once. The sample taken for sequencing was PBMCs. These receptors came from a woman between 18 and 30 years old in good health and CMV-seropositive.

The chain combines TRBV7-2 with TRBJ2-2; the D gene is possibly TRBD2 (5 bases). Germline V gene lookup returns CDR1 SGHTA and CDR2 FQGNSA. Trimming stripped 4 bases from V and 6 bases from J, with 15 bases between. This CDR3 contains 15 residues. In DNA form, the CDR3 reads TGTGCCAGCAGCTCTCGGACTCGCTCCCCCGGGGAGCTGTTTTTT. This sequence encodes CASSSRTRSPGELFF.

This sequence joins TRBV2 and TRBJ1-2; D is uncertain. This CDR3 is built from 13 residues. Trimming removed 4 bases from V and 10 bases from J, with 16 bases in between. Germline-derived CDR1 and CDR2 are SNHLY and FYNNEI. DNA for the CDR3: TGTGCCAGCAGTGTCGGAAACTGGGGAGACTACACCTTC. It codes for CASSVGNWGDYTF.

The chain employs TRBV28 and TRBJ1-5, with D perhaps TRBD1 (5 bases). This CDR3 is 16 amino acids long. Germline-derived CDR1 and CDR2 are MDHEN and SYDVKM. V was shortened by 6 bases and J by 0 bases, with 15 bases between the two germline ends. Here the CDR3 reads CASRAPRAYSNQPQHF. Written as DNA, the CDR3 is TGTGCCAGCAGAGCCCCCAGGGCATATAGCAATCAGCCCCAGCATTTT.

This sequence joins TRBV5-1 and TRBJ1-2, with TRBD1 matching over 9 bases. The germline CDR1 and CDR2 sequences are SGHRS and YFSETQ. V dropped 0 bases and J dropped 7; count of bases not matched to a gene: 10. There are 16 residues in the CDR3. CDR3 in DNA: TGCGCCAGCAGCTTGGGACTCGCCGGGACAGGGAGTGGCTACACCTTC. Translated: CASSLGLAGTGSGYTF.

CDR3: CAWSGGLDYGYTF. The CDR3 nucleotides read TGTGCCTGGAGCGGGGGACTGGACTATGGCTACACCTTC. V gene TRBV30 combines with J gene TRBJ1-2, with D perhaps TRBD1 (5 bases). V was trimmed by 3 bases and J by 3 bases, leaving 11 bases between them. This CDR3 is 13 amino acids long. Germline values: CDR1 GTSNPN, CDR2 SVGIG (reference sequence).

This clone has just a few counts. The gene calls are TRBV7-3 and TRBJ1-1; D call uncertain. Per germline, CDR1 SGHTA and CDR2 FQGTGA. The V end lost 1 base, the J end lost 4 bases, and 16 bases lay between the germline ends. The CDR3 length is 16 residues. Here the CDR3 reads CASSLMGARPLTEAFF. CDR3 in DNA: TGTGCCAGCAGCTTAATGGGAGCCCGACCGCTCACTGAAGCTTTCTTT.

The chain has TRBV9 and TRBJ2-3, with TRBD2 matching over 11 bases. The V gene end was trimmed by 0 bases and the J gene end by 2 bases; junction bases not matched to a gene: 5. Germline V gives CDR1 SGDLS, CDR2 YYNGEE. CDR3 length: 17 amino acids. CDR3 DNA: TGTGCCAGCAGCGTAGGGGCTAGCGGGGGGTACACAGATACGCAGTATTTT. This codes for CASSVGASGGYTDTQYF.

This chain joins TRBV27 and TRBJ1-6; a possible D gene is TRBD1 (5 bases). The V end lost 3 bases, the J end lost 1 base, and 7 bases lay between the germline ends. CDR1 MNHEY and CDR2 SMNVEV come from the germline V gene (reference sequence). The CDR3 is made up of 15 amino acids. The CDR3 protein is CASSLGGSYNSPLHF. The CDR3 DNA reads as TGTGCCAGCAGTTTGGGGGGATCCTATAATTCACCCCTCCACTTT.

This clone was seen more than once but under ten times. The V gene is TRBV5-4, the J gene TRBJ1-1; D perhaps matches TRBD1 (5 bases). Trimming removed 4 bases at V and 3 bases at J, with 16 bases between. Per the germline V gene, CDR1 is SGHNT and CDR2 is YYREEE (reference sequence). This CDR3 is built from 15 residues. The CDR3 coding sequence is TGTGCCAGCAGCCCCGACAGAGGCCATTACACTGAAGCTTTCTTT. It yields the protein CASSPDRGHYTEAFF.

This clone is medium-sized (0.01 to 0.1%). CDR3 bases: TGTGCCAGCAGTGAACTAGCGGGGGGGTACAATGAGCAGTTCTTC. Amino acids: CASSELAGGYNEQFF. This chain joins TRBV6-1 and TRBJ2-1; the match to TRBD2 covers 12 bases. With V trimmed by 2 bases and J by 4 bases, 0 bases remained unmatched. Germline V gene sequence: CDR1 MNHNS, CDR2 SASEGT. The CDR3 runs to 15 residues.

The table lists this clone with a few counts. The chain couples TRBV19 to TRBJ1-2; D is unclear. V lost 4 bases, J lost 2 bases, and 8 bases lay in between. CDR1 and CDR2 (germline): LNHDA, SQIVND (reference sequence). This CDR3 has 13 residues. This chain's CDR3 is CASSTQFNYGYTF. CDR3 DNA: TGTGCCAGTAGTACTCAGTTCAACTATGGCTACACCTTC.

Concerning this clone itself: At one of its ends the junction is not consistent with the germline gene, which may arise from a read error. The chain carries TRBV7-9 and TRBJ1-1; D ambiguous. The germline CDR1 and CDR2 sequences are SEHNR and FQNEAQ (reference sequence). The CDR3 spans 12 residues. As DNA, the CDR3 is TGTTCCAGCAGCCCCGCGGTTAATGAAGCTTTCTTT. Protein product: CSSSPAVNEAFF.